Reported below is one T cell receptor beta chain. Its target is unknown. One end of the junction varies from germline; a read error may be responsible. It was considered stable Graves' hyperthyroidism when ophthalmopathy did not progress within 18 months. The data were obtained in a study of T cells in Graves' hyperthyroidism and ophthalmopathy. On the study more broadly: Peripheral blood was secured at the point of initial diagnosis, before any treatment. Overall study results and limits: Blood also held most thyroid clonotypes expanded beyond 0.001. A model of 13 V-J pairs discriminated ophthalmopathy from stable hyperthyroidism.

The CDR3 totals 16 residues. Germline assignment: CDR1 SGHTA and CDR2 FQGNSA. TCR beta CDR3 regions were amplified from RNA transcripts. The HTBI primer set drove a first-round RT-PCR of the TCR CDR3. From the multiplex PCR reads, TCRdb called clonotypes with MiXCR, one entry per CDR3 protein. The sample holds hundreds of thousands of distinct CDR3 sequences, roughly 32% seen once. Source material: blood. The rearrangement uses TRBV7-2 and TRBJ2-2; TRBD1 might be the D (6 bases). The clonotype was recovered from a woman aged 40 to 50 with Graves' hyperthyroidism. This CDR3 is CASSQDYRVNTGELFF. CDR3 sequence (DNA): TGCGCCAGCAGCCAAGATTACAGGGTGAACACCGGGGAGCTGTTTTTT.